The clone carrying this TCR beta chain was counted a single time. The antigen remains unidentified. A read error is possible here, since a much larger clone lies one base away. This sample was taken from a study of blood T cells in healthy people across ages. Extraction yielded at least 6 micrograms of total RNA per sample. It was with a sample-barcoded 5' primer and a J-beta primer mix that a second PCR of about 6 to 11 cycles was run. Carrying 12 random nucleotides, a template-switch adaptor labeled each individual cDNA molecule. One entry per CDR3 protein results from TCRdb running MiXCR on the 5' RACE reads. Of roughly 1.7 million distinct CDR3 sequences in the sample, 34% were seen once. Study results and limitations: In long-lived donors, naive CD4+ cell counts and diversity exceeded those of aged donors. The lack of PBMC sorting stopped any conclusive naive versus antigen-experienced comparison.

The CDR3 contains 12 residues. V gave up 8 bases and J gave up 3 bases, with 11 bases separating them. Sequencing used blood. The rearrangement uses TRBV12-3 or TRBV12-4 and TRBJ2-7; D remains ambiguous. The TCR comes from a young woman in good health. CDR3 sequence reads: CASGSPIYEQYF. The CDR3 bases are TGTGCCAGCGGTTCTCCAATCTACGAGCAGTACTTC.